What follows is one TCR beta chain and its context. Its antigen is as yet unknown. 13 Jbeta primers and 60 Vbeta primers were used for the PCR. TCRdb's copy holds only in-frame clones and misses some; the assay was immunoSEQ multiplex PCR. The repertoire holds approximately 100,000 clones, with roughly 75% as singletons. This entry belongs to a study of cytomegalovirus exposure and HLA in healthy donors. Study-level results: In a later analysis, more than 15,000 TCR beta sequences were associated with HLA alleles at 0.05 false discovery rate. A reported reduction in N-insertions relative to the roughly 700-donor mean was seen in an Asian-associated ancestry cluster in a later analysis. Immune exposure data for these donors was limited to CMV serostatus.

Losses at the gene ends were 0 bases for V and 4 bases for J; bases not matched to a gene: 10. The CDR3 loop spans 18 amino acids. Germline values: CDR1 SEHNR, CDR2 FQNEAQ (reference sequence). This TCR came from a young woman in good health and CMV-seropositive. This chain connects TRBV7-9 to TRBJ2-1; 9 bases are a match to TRBD2. Sequenced sample: PBMCs. The CDR3 coding sequence is TGTGCCAGCAGCTTAGCGCAGGTGACTAGCGGAGTTTACAATGAGCAGTTCTTC. This translates into CASSLAQVTSGVYNEQFF.